This T cell receptor (beta chain) appears in the sequencing data of a study of cytomegalovirus exposure and HLA in healthy donors. Study-level findings and limits: Fewer N-insertions (relative to the roughly 700-donor mean) were reportedly seen in an Asian-associated ancestry cluster in a later analysis. Several of the most significant clusters appeared, in a later analysis, to be linked to common viral pathogens. A missense DCLRE1C variant was associated with V- and J-gene trimming of TCR beta chains in a later analysis, and an independent cohort replicated the association.

The PCR was carried out with 60 Vbeta primers and 13 Jbeta primers. Authors' data handling: In a later analysis, the count reached 76 million or so unique TCR beta chains, with approximately 11 million shared. The method was immunoSEQ multiplex PCR; TCRdb's version includes in-frame clones alone and lacks a portion of them. V, J and clone size are those of that table, while D and trimming were read from the DNA. The repertoire consists of about 160,000 clones, with over 70% occurring once and the leading ten covering around 4.5%. For this clone: Its target is not known.

The sample taken for sequencing was PBMCs. This clonotype originated in a man under 40 in good health and CMV-seronegative.

CDR3 DNA: TGTGCCAGCTCACCCCGTACAGGGGACACCGGGGAGCTGTTTTTT. Its translation is CASSPRTGDTGELFF. V gene TRBV18 combines with J gene TRBJ2-2; 7 nucleotides match TRBD1. CDR3 length equals 15 residues. V lost 3 bases to trimming and J lost 3 bases; unmatched junction nucleotides: 4. Per germline, CDR1 KGHSH and CDR2 LQKENI.